Below, 18 T cell receptor beta chains from the same sample are listed, as sequenced in a study of shared clonotypes between healthy human individuals. Clones were read by immunoSEQ multiplex PCR, and TCRdb kept only the in-frame ones, dropping some. The sample includes some 2.4 million clones, 80% to 95% of them seen just once. The sample was naive CD4+ T cells from PBMCs. As for subset: CD45RA+ positively selected. These receptors all stem from a young man in good health. Some clones in this sample may be carry-over from other donors' samples.

The chain uses TRBV11-3 and TRBJ1-1; D remains ambiguous. The germline gives CDR1 SGHNT, CDR2 YENEEA. The CDR3 is 13 amino acids. Between the trimmed V and J ends, which lost 2 bases and 2 bases, there was a span of 6 bases. For the CDR3, the DNA is TGTGCCAGCAGCTTAATGGGCAACACTGAAGCTTTCTTT. Its translation is CASSLMGNTEAFF.

This rearrangement joins TRBV5-1 to TRBJ2-1; 10 bases are a match to TRBD2. This CDR3 comprises 14 residues. Germline loops: CDR1 SGHRS, CDR2 YFSETQ. After removal of 4 bases from V and 4 bases from J, the junction contained 2 bases not matched to a gene. For the CDR3, the DNA is TGCGCCAGCAGCACTAGCGGGGAGTACAATGAGCAGTTCTTC. Its protein product is CASSTSGEYNEQFF. The full variable domain, in which reference TRBV5-1 and TRBJ2-1 provide the parts outside the CDR3, is KAGVTQTPRYLIKTRGQQVTLSCSPISGHRSVSWYQQTPGQGLQFLFEYFSETQRNKGNFPGRFSGRQFSNSRSEMNVSTLELGDSALYLCASSTSGEYNEQFFGPGTRLTVL.

On this clone: Other DNA sequences in the same sample also yield this CDR3. DNA for the CDR3: TGCGCCAGCAGCTTGGAGGCTGGGAGCTCCTACGAGCAGTACTTC. Its translation is CASSLEAGSSYEQYF. This chain joins TRBV5-1 and TRBJ2-7; TRBD2 might be the D (5 bases). The germline CDR1 and CDR2 sequences are SGHRS and YFSETQ. The CDR3 is made up of 15 amino acids. Trimming cost V 0 bases and J 0 bases, with 10 bases left between them. The full variable domain, its missing parts supplied by reference TRBV5-1 and TRBJ2-7, is KAGVTQTPRYLIKTRGQQVTLSCSPISGHRSVSWYQQTPGQGLQFLFEYFSETQRNKGNFPGRFSGRQFSNSRSEMNVSTLELGDSALYLCASSLEAGSSYEQYFGPGTRLTVT.

The gene calls are TRBV6-1 and TRBJ2-4; 7 bases agree with TRBD1. This CDR3 spans 12 amino acids. Germline CDR1 reads MNHNS; CDR2 reads SASEGT. Trimming took 8 bases from V and 5 from J; bases not matched to a gene: 3. The CDR3 coding sequence is TGTGCCAGCGGGCAGGGGGAAAACATTCAGTACTTC. This sequence encodes CASGQGENIQYF.

Of note for this clone: Other DNA sequences of this sample code for an identical CDR3. The chain has TRBV18 and TRBJ2-5; D is uncertain. The CDR3 extends over 12 amino acids. V shed 3 bases and J shed 1 base, with 3 bases lying between them. Germline V CDR1 and CDR2: KGHSH, LQKENI. CDR3 bases: TGTGCCAGCTCACCTCCCCAAGAGACCCAGTACTTC. Its protein product is CASSPPQETQYF.

This chain connects TRBV7-9 to TRBJ1-2; D is ambiguous. V was pared by 3 bases and J by 7 bases, with 24 bases between. CDR3 size: 17 residues. The V gene's germline CDR1 is SEHNR and CDR2 FQNEAQ (reference sequence). As DNA, the CDR3 is TGTGCCAGCAGCTTGGGAATCCCCCGGAGAAGAGGAGGTGGCTACACCTTC. This sequence encodes CASSLGIPRRRGGGYTF.

The chain joins TRBV7-6 to TRBJ2-2, with D unresolved. In germline, CDR1 is SGHVS, CDR2 FNYEAQ. This CDR3 contains 14 residues. The V gene lost 5 bases and the J gene lost 0 bases, with 7 bases spanning the gap. The CDR3, as DNA: TGTGCCAGCAGCCCCACAACGAACACCGGGGAGCTGTTTTTT. Translating it yields CASSPTTNTGELFF.

Concerning this clone: At one of its ends the junction is not consistent with the germline gene, which may arise from a read error. The V gene is TRBV19, the J gene TRBJ1-1, with 8 bases that match TRBD1. The CDR3 extends over 12 amino acids. The germline V gene encodes CDR1 LNHDA and CDR2 SQIVND (reference sequence). The CDR3 sequence: CASKPPDRGLVF. The CDR3 bases are TGTGCCAGTAAACCCCCCGACAGGGGATTAGTTTTT.

On this clone itself: It is likely a read error, because the conserved phenylalanine at the end of the CDR3 is missing. It is unclear where the CDR3 begins or ends on the DNA, so no DNA is shown, and the CDR3 is as TCRdb lists it. The chain links TRBV5-6 to TRBJ2-7. The CDR3 is 8 residues long, counting both termini. Germline V lookup: CDR1 SGHDT, CDR2 YYEEEE. CDR3 sequence reads: CASSFVQL.

CDR3 nucleotides: TGTGCCAGCAGTCCAACGCACGGGGGCAATCAGCCCCAGCATTTT. Amino acid sequence: CASSPTHGGNQPQHF. This chain joins TRBV28 and TRBJ1-5; D not resolved. This CDR3 has 15 amino acids. CDR1 and CDR2 from the germline V gene are MDHEN and SYDVKM. Trimming shortened V by 5 bases and J by 2 bases, and 13 bases separated the two germline ends.

The chain recombines TRBV15 with TRBJ2-7; 12 nucleotides align to TRBD2. This CDR3 region has 14 residues. CDR1 and CDR2 from the germline V gene are LNHNV and YYDKDF (reference sequence). The V segment lost 5 bases and the J segment 6 bases; nucleotides outside the gene matches: 5. The CDR3: CATSGRLAGAEQYF. The CDR3 DNA reads TGTGCCACCAGCGGGCGACTAGCGGGAGCCGAGCAGTACTTC.

The V call is TRBV25-1, the J call TRBJ2-3, with unresolved D. Trimming took 3 bases from V and 0 from J, leaving 10 bases between them. CDR3 length: 15 residues. Germline V gene sequence: CDR1 MGHDK, CDR2 SYGVNS. The CDR3 nucleotides read TGTGCCAGCAGTGACTCTCAACTTAGCACAGATACGCAGTATTTT. Residues: CASSDSQLSTDTQYF.

In the case of this clone: Other DNA sequences in the sample encode the same CDR3. V gene TRBV18 combines with J gene TRBJ2-1; TRBD1 agrees at 9 bases. V shed 3 bases and J 7 bases; nucleotides not matched to a gene: 7. Germline CDR1 KGHSH, CDR2 LQKENI. The CDR3 has 15 residues. The CDR3 is CASSPTGGNGNEQFF. The CDR3 bases are TGTGCCAGCTCACCCACAGGGGGCAATGGGAATGAGCAGTTCTTC.

A word on this clone: This sample also contains other DNA sequences that code for the same CDR3. This chain uses TRBV5-1 with TRBJ1-4; perhaps TRBD1 as D (5 bases). V lost 4 bases, J lost 8 bases, and 15 bases lay in between. Germline CDR1 is SGHRS and CDR2 is YFSETQ. This CDR3 spans 14 amino acids. In nucleotides, the CDR3 is TGCGCCAGCAGCACCGGGACGGGGGTCGAAAAACTGTTTTTT. Translated, it gives CASSTGTGVEKLFF.

The genes are TRBV10-3 and TRBJ2-1; maybe TRBD2 (5 bases). The V and J ends lost 7 bases and 5 bases respectively, with 21 bases between them. Germline lookup yields CDR1 ENHRY and CDR2 SYGVKD. The CDR3 extends over 16 amino acids. The DNA for the CDR3 is TGTGCCATCACTGGGTCGGGAAGCGACTTCCACAATGAGCAGTTCTTC. Translation gives CAITGSGSDFHNEQFF.

The chain joins TRBV28 to TRBJ2-1, with D uncertain. Trimming took off 6 bases at V and 9 bases at J, with 9 bases between the two ends. Germline V gene lookup returns CDR1 MDHEN and CDR2 SYDVKM. This CDR3 has 11 residues. Written as DNA, the CDR3 is TGTGCCAGCAGCGATAAAGGTGAGCAGTTCTTC. Protein sequence: CASSDKGEQFF. The whole variable domain, filled in from reference TRBV28 and TRBJ2-1, reads DVKVTQSSRYLVKRTGEKVFLECVQDMDHENMFWYRQDPGLGLRLIYFSYDVKMKEKGDIPEGYSVSREKKERFSLILESASTNQTSMYLCASSDKGEQFFGPGTRLTVL.

The rearrangement joins TRBV7-9 to TRBJ2-1; D is perhaps TRBD2 (5 bases). Trimming removed 1 base at V and 5 bases at J, with 12 bases between. The CDR3 is 15 amino acids. The germline CDR1 and CDR2 sequences are SEHNR and FQNEAQ (reference sequence). CDR3 region: CASSLGRAYHNEQFF. The CDR3 bases are TGTGCCAGCAGCTTAGGGCGGGCCTATCACAATGAGCAGTTCTTC.

The chain joins TRBV7-9 to TRBJ2-2, with D perhaps matching TRBD1 (5 bases). Germline CDR1 reads SEHNR; CDR2 reads FQNEAQ (reference sequence). This CDR3 comprises 14 residues. V was clipped by 1 base and J by 2 bases, with 5 bases between them. CDR3 DNA: TGTGCCAGCAGCTTAGGGACAAACACCGGGGAGCTGTTTTTT. Amino acid sequence: CASSLGTNTGELFF. The full variable domain, in which reference TRBV7-9 and TRBJ2-2 provide the parts outside the CDR3, is DTGVSQNPRHKITKRGQNVTFRCDPISEHNRLYWYRQTLGQGPEFLTYFQNEAQLEKSRLLSDRFSAERPKGSFSTLEIQRTEQGDSAMYLCASSLGTNTGELFFGEGSRLTVL.